The 7 T cell receptor beta chains in this list originate from one sample, sequenced in a study of post-analysis software for immune sequencing data. No antigens are known for them. Study-wide results and caveats: Patients had higher frequencies than controls of about 5 TRBV segments, including TRBV5-6, TRBV5-1 and TRBV20-1.

Each TCR beta cDNA library carried unique molecular identifiers. Each CDR3 protein gets one entry after TCRdb re-called the PCR reads with MiXCR. The sample has some 890,000 distinct CDR3 sequences, approximately 57% seen once. Source material: blood. Receptors were obtained from a girl under 18 with multiple sclerosis.

The CDR3 region is CASSYTGGRTSGGFSYEQYF. The CDR3 region has the DNA TGTGCCAGCAGTTACACAGGGGGCAGGACTAGCGGGGGTTTCTCCTACGAGCAGTACTTC. V gene TRBV6-5 combines with J gene TRBJ2-7, with 13 bases aligning to TRBD2. Germline CDR1 reads MNHEY; CDR2 reads SVGAGI. V trimming: 2 bases; J trimming: 0 bases; junction bases outside the gene matches: 13. This CDR3 spans 20 amino acids.

The chain is built from TRBV7-7 and TRBJ2-1; D unclear. Trimming stripped 4 bases from V and 8 bases from J, with 12 bases between. Germline V gene lookup returns CDR1 SSHAT and CDR2 FNYEAQ (reference sequence). The CDR3 is 13 residues long. CDR3 residues: CASSWVLSDEQFF. Here the CDR3 DNA reads TGTGCCAGCAGCTGGGTCTTGTCGGATGAGCAGTTCTTC. Full variable domain (rest looked up from reference TRBV7-7 and TRBJ2-1): GAGVSQSPRYKVTKRGQDVTLRCDPISSHATLYWYQQALGQGPEFLTYFNYEAQPDKSGLPSDRFSAERPEGSISTLTIQRTEQRDSAMYRCASSWVLSDEQFFGPGTRLTVL.

The chain recombines TRBV12-3 or TRBV12-4 with TRBJ2-5, with D unclear. Deletions cut 11 bases from V and 11 bases from J, with 21 bases between. The CDR3 loop spans 12 amino acids. CDR3 DNA sequence: TGTGCCGGCATCAAAGGGCGCAATGAGCAGTACTTC. Protein sequence: CAGIKGRNEQYF.

This chain links TRBV6-5 with TRBJ2-5; possibly TRBD1 or TRBD2 for D (6 bases each). The J call may be wrong; the DNA end is better matched by TRBJ2-7. The germline V gene has CDR1 MNHEY and CDR2 SVGAGI. This CDR3 spans 16 amino acids. CDR3 protein: CASSLFGGTKNYEQYF. The CDR3 nucleotides are TGTGCCAGCAGTCTCTTTGGAGGGACAAAGAACTACGAGCAGTACTTC.

This clonotype appeared a few times. V and J are TRBV9 and TRBJ2-5, with 7 positions matching TRBD1. Looked up from germline, CDR1 is SGDLS and CDR2 is YYNGEE. The V gene end was trimmed by 3 bases and the J gene end by 2 bases; junction bases not matched to a gene: 4. There are 14 residues in the CDR3. The CDR3 loop is CASSGTDRQETQYF. The CDR3 bases are TGTGCCAGCAGCGGCACGGACAGGCAAGAGACCCAGTACTTC.

CDR3 nucleotide sequence: TGCAGCGTCCAAAAACTATCCGGCTACAATGAGCAGTTCTTC. Encoded protein: CSVQKLSGYNEQFF. The chain couples TRBV29-1 to TRBJ2-1; the D is unclear. V dropped 6 bases and J dropped 3 bases, with 15 bases sitting between them. Looked up from germline, CDR1 is SQVTM and CDR2 is ANQGSEA. This CDR3 region has 14 residues.

This clonotype has only a few counts. The chain combines TRBV20-1 with TRBJ2-3, with 9 positions matching TRBD1. The length of the CDR3 is 15 residues. V was pared by 3 bases and J by 0 bases, with 4 bases of the junction left unmatched. The germline gives CDR1 DFQATT, CDR2 SNEGSKA (reference sequence). The CDR3 sequence is CSARTGGYSTDTQYF. The DNA of the CDR3 is TGCAGTGCTAGGACAGGGGGTTATAGCACAGATACGCAGTATTTT.